This is a list of T cell receptor beta chains from one sample in a study of Graves' ophthalmopathy and Graves' hyperthyroidism. TCRdb used MiXCR to reprocess the multiplex PCR reads, holding one entry per CDR3 protein. The data hold approximately 460,000 distinct CDR3 sequences, with approximately 15% observed a single time. What was sequenced was blood. These receptor sequences come from a woman in her twenties or thirties with Graves' ophthalmopathy. Each CDR3 is given with its conserved first and last residue. The D gene is left open where the match is weak. Clone size is shown for a subset of rows, as once, few, many or a class of expanded clone.

14	TRBV10-3	NA	TRBJ2-7	TRBD1	CAIRVGTGVHEQYF	TGTGCCATCAGGGTAGGGACAGGGGTCCACGAGCAGTACTTC
15	TRBV28	many	TRBJ2-5	TRBD2	CASSPGLAHRETQYF	TGTGCCAGCAGCCCTGGACTAGCGCATCGAGAGACCCAGTACTTC
15	TRBV28	NA	TRBJ1-6	TRBD1	CASVQDRARNSPLHF	TGTGCCAGCGTCCAGGACAGGGCGAGGAATTCACCCCTCCACTTT
15	TRBV12-3/TRBV12-4	NA	TRBJ1-5	NA	CASSWGVGSNQPQHF	TGTGCCAGCAGTTGGGGGGTAGGGAGCAATCAGCCCCAGCATTTT
16	TRBV6-5	many	TRBJ1-6	NA	CASSNNRGYYNSPLHF	TGTGCCAGCAGTAACAACCGGGGGTACTATAATTCACCCCTCCACTTT
11	TRBV20-1	many	TRBJ1-2	NA	CSASVGYGYTF	TGCAGTGCTAGTGTGGGATATGGCTACACCTTC
13	TRBV6-5	many	TRBJ2-5	NA	CASSYGVMGTQYF	TGTGCCAGCAGTTACGGGGTGATGGGGACCCAGTACTTC
14	TRBV6-1	many	TRBJ2-6	NA	CASSVDGGANVLTF	TGTGCCAGCAGTGTGGATGGGGGGGCCAACGTCCTGACTTTC
16	TRBV12-3/TRBV12-4	many	TRBJ2-7	TRBD2	CASTPPTSGVTYEQYF	TGTGCCAGCACCCCCCCCACTAGCGGGGTAACCTACGAGCAGTACTTC
14	TRBV5-1	many	TRBJ1-2	TRBD1	CASSSLDRGRGYTF	TGCGCCAGCAGCTCTCTCGACAGGGGGCGAGGCTACACCTTC
13	TRBV7-9	many	TRBJ1-2	NA	CASSLAGTYGYTF	TGTGCCAGCAGCTTAGCAGGGACCTATGGCTACACCTTC
13	TRBV6-1	many	TRBJ1-2	NA	CASSVGPNYGYTF	TGTGCCAGCAGTGTCGGTCCCAACTATGGCTACACCTTC
17	TRBV4-1	few	TRBJ1-1	TRBD1	CASSIKWDREGPTEAFF	TGCGCCAGCAGCATTAAGTGGGACAGAGAGGGTCCCACTGAAGCTTTCTTT
15	TRBV3-1	many	TRBJ2-7	NA	CASSQLWDTAYEQYF	TGTGCCAGCAGCCAATTGTGGGACACCGCCTACGAGCAGTACTTC
18	TRBV12-3/TRBV12-4	many	TRBJ1-1	TRBD1	CASSPRDRFAHLNTEAFF	TGTGCCAGCAGTCCCCGGGACAGGTTCGCTCATTTGAACACTGAAGCTTTCTTT
14	TRBV30	many	TRBJ1-1	TRBD1	CASTGLLMNTEAFF	TGTGCCTCGACAGGGCTCCTCATGAACACTGAAGCTTTCTTT
16	TRBV15	many	TRBJ2-2	TRBD1	CATSERDRASTGELFF	TGTGCCACCAGCGAAAGGGACAGGGCGAGCACCGGGGAGCTGTTTTTT
13	TRBV7-9	NA	TRBJ1-6	NA	CASSLEVNSPLHF	TGTGCCAGCAGCTTAGAAGTAAATTCACCCCTCCACTTT
14	TRBV27	many	TRBJ2-6	NA	CASNMGYGANVLTF	TGTGCCAGCAACATGGGGTATGGGGCCAACGTCCTGACTTTC
15	TRBV12-5	many	TRBJ2-5	NA	CASGLSATGQETQYF	TGTGCTAGTGGTTTGTCCGCCACAGGCCAAGAGACCCAGTACTTC
13	TRBV10-1	many	TRBJ2-2	NA	CASSPWATGELFF	TGCGCCAGCAGTCCCTGGGCCACCGGGGAGCTGTTTTTT
12	TRBV30	many	TRBJ1-1	NA	CAGRGLGAEAFF	TGTGCCGGGAGGGGTTTGGGCGCTGAAGCTTTCTTT